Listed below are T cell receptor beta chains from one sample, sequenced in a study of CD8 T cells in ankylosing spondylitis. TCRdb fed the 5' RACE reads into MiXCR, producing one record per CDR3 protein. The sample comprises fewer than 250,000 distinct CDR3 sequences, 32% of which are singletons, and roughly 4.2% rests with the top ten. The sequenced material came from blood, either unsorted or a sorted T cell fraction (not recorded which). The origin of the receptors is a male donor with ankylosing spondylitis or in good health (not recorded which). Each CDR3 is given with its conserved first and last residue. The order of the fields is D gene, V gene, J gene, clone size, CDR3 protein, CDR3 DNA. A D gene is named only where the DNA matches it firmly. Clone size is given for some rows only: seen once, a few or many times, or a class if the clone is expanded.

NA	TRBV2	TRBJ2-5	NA	CASSDVVRGTQETQYF	TGTGCCAGCAGTGACGTCGTTCGGGGAACTCAAGAGACCCAGTACTTC
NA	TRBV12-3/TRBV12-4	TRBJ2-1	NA	CASSFPGTVQGEQFF	TGTGCCAGCAGTTTTCCCGGGACGGTCCAAGGGGAGCAGTTCTTC
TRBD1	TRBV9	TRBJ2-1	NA	CASSMGQNIYNEQFF	TGTGCCAGCAGCATGGGACAGAATATCTACAATGAGCAGTTCTTC
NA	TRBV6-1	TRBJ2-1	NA	CASRSTLYNEQFF	TGTGCCAGCAGGTCGACACTTTACAATGAGCAGTTCTTC
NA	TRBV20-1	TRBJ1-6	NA	CSASPGQGSPLHF	TGCAGTGCTAGTCCCGGGCAAGGTTCACCCCTCCACTTT
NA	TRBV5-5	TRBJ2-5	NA	CASSLAEEETQYF	TGTGCCAGCAGCTTGGCCGAGGAAGAGACCCAGTACTTC
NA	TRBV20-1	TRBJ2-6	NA	CSTRGSGANGLTF	TGCAGCACGAGGGGATCTGGGGCCAACGGCCTGACTTTC
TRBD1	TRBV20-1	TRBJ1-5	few	CSAKQGALSNQPQHF	TGCAGTGCTAAACAGGGGGCCCTTAGCAATCAGCCCCAGCATTTT
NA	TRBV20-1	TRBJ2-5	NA	CSARDGTRQQETQYF	TGCAGTGCTAGAGATGGGACACGGCAACAAGAGACCCAGTACTTC
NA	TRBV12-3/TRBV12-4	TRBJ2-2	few	CASRQLANTGELFF	TGTGCCAGCAGACAGCTGGCGAACACCGGGGAGCTGTTTTTT
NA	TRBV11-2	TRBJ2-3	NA	CASSLGTQSSTDTQYF	TGTGCCAGCAGCTTAGGGACCCAATCTAGCACAGATACGCAGTATTTT
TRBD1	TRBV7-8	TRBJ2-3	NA	CASSLVGTGDNTQYF	TGTGCCAGCAGCTTAGTTGGGACAGGGGATAATACGCAGTATTTT
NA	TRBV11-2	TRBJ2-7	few	CASSPRAVSYEQYF	TGTGCCAGCAGCCCACGAGCAGTCTCCTACGAGCAGTACTTC
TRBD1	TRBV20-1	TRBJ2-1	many	CSATVGQGNLYEQFF	TGCAGTGCTACAGTGGGACAGGGGAATTTGTATGAGCAGTTCTTC
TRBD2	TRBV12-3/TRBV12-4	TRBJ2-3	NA	CASSLGLARGDTQYF	TGTGCCAGCAGTTTGGGACTAGCGAGGGGAGATACGCAGTATTTT
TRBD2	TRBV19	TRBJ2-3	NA	CASSVGLADTQYF	TGTGCCAGTAGTGTCGGACTAGCAGATACGCAGTATTTT
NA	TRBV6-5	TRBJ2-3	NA	CASSYAGGTTDTQYF	TGTGCCAGCAGTTACGCGGGCGGGACCACAGATACGCAGTATTTT
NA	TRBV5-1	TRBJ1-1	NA	CASSWGGRRETEAFF	TGCGCCAGCAGCTGGGGGGGACGGCGGGAGACTGAAGCTTTCTTT
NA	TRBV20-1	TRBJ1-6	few	CSAQPGSNSPLHF	TGCAGTGCTCAACCCGGATCAAATTCACCCCTCCACTTT
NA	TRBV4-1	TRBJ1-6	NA	CASSQEPGARSPLHF	TGCGCCAGCAGCCAAGAGCCGGGGGCAAGATCACCCCTCCACTTT
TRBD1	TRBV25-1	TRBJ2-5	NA	CASSEWQGAGETQYF	TGTGCCAGCAGTGAATGGCAGGGGGCGGGGGAGACCCAGTACTTC
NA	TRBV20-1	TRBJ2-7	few	CSARDARRSYEQYF	TGCAGTGCTAGAGATGCTCGCAGAAGCTACGAGCAGTACTTC
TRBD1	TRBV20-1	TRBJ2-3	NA	CSARDYYRGFTDTQYF	TGCAGTGCTAGAGATTATTACAGGGGCTTCACAGATACGCAGTATTTT
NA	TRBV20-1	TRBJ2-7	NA	CSARLAGGREQYF	TGCAGTGCTAGGTTGGCAGGCGGACGCGAGCAGTACTTC
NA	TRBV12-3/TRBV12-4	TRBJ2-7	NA	CASRTTGYEQYF	TGTGCCAGCAGAACGACCGGATACGAGCAGTACTTC
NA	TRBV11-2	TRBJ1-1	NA	CASKRPPNTEAFF	TGTGCCAGCAAAAGGCCCCCGAACACTGAAGCTTTCTTT
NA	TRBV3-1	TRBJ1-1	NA	CASSHEVQGPKAFF	TGTGCCAGCAGCCATGAGGTGCAGGGACCAAAAGCTTTCTTT
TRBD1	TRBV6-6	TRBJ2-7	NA	CASRLTGDYEQYF	TGTGCCAGCAGGCTGACAGGGGACTACGAGCAGTACTTC
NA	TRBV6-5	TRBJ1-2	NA	CASSYVAGNYGYTF	TGTGCCAGCAGTTACGTGGCAGGGAACTATGGCTACACCTTC
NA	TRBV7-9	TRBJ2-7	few	CASSLDGGYEQYF	TGTGCCAGCAGCTTAGACGGTGGGTACGAGCAGTACTTC
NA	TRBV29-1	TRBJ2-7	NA	CSVEGTGFYEQYF	TGCAGCGTTGAAGGGACGGGATTCTACGAGCAGTACTTC
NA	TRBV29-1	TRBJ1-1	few	CSARGTRVGENTEAFF	TGCAGCGCCAGAGGGACCCGAGTAGGGGAGAACACTGAAGCTTTCTTT
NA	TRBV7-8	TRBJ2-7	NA	CASRRPKDYEQYF	TGTGCCAGCAGACGTCCCAAGGACTACGAGCAGTACTTC
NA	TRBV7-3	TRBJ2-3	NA	CASSLRLGLGSNTQYF	TGTGCCAGCAGCCTCCGACTGGGCCTCGGGTCTAATACGCAGTATTTT
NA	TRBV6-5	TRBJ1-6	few	CASSHLSEQSPLHF	TGTGCCAGCAGCCACTTGAGTGAGCAATCACCCCTCCACTTT
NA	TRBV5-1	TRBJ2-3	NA	CASSLVPGEIADTQYF	TGCGCCAGCAGCTTGGTTCCAGGGGAGATCGCAGATACGCAGTATTTT
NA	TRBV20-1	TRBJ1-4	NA	CSARVEARDEKLFF	TGCAGTGCTAGAGTAGAGGCCCGGGATGAAAAACTGTTTTTT
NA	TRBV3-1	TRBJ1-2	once	CASSQEARYTF	TGTGCCAGCAGCCAAGAAGCACGGTACACCTTC
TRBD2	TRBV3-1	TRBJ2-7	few	CASSHGPSGTYEQYF	TGTGCCAGCAGCCATGGCCCTAGCGGGACCTACGAGCAGTACTTC
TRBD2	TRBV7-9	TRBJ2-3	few	CASSPTSGGTDTQYF	TGTGCCAGCAGCCCCACTAGCGGGGGCACAGATACGCAGTATTTT
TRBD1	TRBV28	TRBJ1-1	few	CASRSGGTEAFF	TGTGCCAGCAGATCAGGGGGCACTGAAGCTTTCTTT
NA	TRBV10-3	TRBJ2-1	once	CAIGKSTRASYNEQFF	TGTGCCATCGGGAAAAGTACCAGGGCTTCCTACAATGAGCAGTTCTTC